These T cell receptor beta chains were read from a single sample in a study of regulatory T cells in long-lasting Graves disease. TCRdb re-analysed the multiplex PCR reads in MiXCR, keeping a single row per CDR3 protein. The sample gives 550,000 to 650,000 distinct CDR3 sequences, about 16% of which show up once; approximately 12% is in the top ten. The data were also submitted as part of a second study, on T cells in Graves' hyperthyroidism and ophthalmopathy.

The source was peripheral blood mononuclear cells (PBMCs), collected at new diagnosis, from a patient treated with antithyroid drugs. The receptor source for this set is a man aged 18 to 29 with Graves disease. The CDR3 runs from the conserved cysteine through the conserved F or W. A D gene is named only where the DNA matches it firmly. Size is omitted from some rows. Given values are once, few, many or a class for expanded clones.

V gene	J gene	clone size	D gene	CDR3 protein	CDR3 DNA
TRBV2	TRBJ1-2	many	-	CAMAGTFYGYTF	TGTGCCATGGCCGGGACTTTCTATGGCTACACCTTC
TRBV2	TRBJ1-2	-	TRBD1	CASSEATQGASGYTF	TGTGCCAGCAGTGAAGCAACCCAGGGGGCAAGTGGCTACACCTTC
TRBV7-9	TRBJ2-7	many	-	CASSLISEQYF	TGTGCCAGCAGCTTAATAAGCGAGCAGTACTTC
TRBV5-1	TRBJ2-1	-	TRBD1	CASSLRGTGFLNEQFF	TGCGCCAGCAGCTTGAGGGGGACAGGGTTCCTTAATGAGCAGTTCTTC
TRBV15	TRBJ2-7	many	-	CATRNFGEQYF	TGTGCCACCAGAAACTTCGGGGAGCAGTACTTC
TRBV6-1	TRBJ2-3	few	TRBD1	CASSTTGTGGGGGDAQYF	TGTGCCAGCAGTACAACGGGGACAGGGGGTGGGGGCGGCGATGCGCAGTATTTT
TRBV6-2/TRBV6-3	TRBJ2-3	few	-	CASKAHGTDTQYF	TGTGCCAGCAAGGCTCACGGCACAGATACGCAGTATTTT
TRBV27	TRBJ2-7	many	TRBD1	CASSPRTGSRSYEQYF	TGTGCCAGCAGTCCTCGGACAGGGAGTAGGTCCTACGAGCAGTACTTC
TRBV2	TRBJ2-7	few	TRBD2	CASSEPGGPLQYYEQYF	TGTGCCAGCAGTGAACCGGGAGGCCCTCTCCAGTACTACGAGCAGTACTTC
TRBV9	TRBJ2-3	few	-	CASSVPGTNADTQYF	TGTGCCAGCAGCGTTCCAGGGACGAACGCAGATACGCAGTATTTT
TRBV3-1	TRBJ2-7	many	TRBD2	CASSQDRTGGEQYF	TGTGCCAGCAGCCAAGATAGGACGGGAGGCGAGCAGTACTTC
TRBV20-1	TRBJ1-5	many	-	CSAGKHRVKDQPQHF	TGCAGTGCTGGAAAACACAGGGTTAAGGATCAGCCCCAGCATTTT
TRBV6-1	TRBJ1-5	many	TRBD1	CASRKLQGALQPQHF	TGTGCCAGCAGAAAACTACAGGGGGCATTGCAGCCCCAGCATTTT
TRBV9	TRBJ1-1	few	-	CASSHIRSGATEAFF	TGTGCCAGCAGCCATATCCGCTCCGGGGCCACTGAAGCTTTCTTT
TRBV11-2	TRBJ2-7	-	TRBD1	CASSWGQGVREQYF	TGTGCCAGCAGCTGGGGACAGGGGGTAAGGGAGCAGTACTTC
TRBV30	TRBJ1-1	-	-	CAWSPRGPEAFF	TGTGCCTGGAGTCCCCGGGGGCCCGAAGCTTTCTTT
TRBV20-1	TRBJ2-7	many	-	CSAREAAGLNEQYF	TGCAGTGCTAGAGAGGCCGCGGGGCTCAACGAGCAGTACTTC
TRBV7-9	TRBJ2-7	many	TRBD2	CASSPSGGAGEQYF	TGTGCCAGCAGCCCGAGCGGGGGGGCTGGCGAGCAGTACTTC
TRBV19	TRBJ2-2	-	-	CASSYPGATGELFF	TGTGCCAGTAGTTACCCAGGGGCCACCGGGGAGCTGTTTTTT
TRBV10-3	TRBJ1-6	-	-	CAISEPTGRQRNSPLHF	TGTGCCATCAGTGAGCCCACGGGGCGGCAAAGAAATTCACCCCTCCACTTT
TRBV20-1	TRBJ2-2	-	-	CSARDRATEVWNTGELFF	TGCAGTGCTAGAGATCGTGCGACAGAAGTATGGAACACCGGGGAGCTGTTTTTT
TRBV18	TRBJ2-1	-	TRBD2	CASSPPPGLENYNEQFF	TGTGCCAGCTCACCACCTCCGGGACTAGAGAACTACAATGAGCAGTTCTTC
TRBV5-1	TRBJ2-1	few	-	CASSVGGGRMGEQFF	TGCGCCAGCAGCGTCGGTGGAGGCCGAATGGGTGAGCAGTTCTTC
TRBV30	TRBJ2-2	-	TRBD1	CAWEGETGDVTGELFF	TGTGCCTGGGAGGGGGAGACAGGGGATGTCACCGGGGAGCTGTTTTTT
TRBV5-1	TRBJ2-5	-	-	CASRTSGVAETQYF	TGCGCCAGCAGAACCTCAGGGGTAGCAGAGACCCAGTACTTC
TRBV3-1	TRBJ2-1	many	TRBD2	CASSSGRAAYEQFF	TGTGCCAGCTCTAGCGGGAGGGCCGCCTATGAGCAGTTCTTC
TRBV9	TRBJ1-2	-	TRBD1	CASSTKTAIQGNYGYTF	TGTGCCAGCAGCACCAAGACGGCGATACAGGGGAACTATGGCTACACCTTC
TRBV20-1	TRBJ2-1	-	-	CSASRRNEQFF	TGCAGTGCTAGCCGCCGCAATGAGCAGTTCTTC
TRBV5-1	TRBJ2-1	few	-	CASSLVGVNEQFF	TGCGCCAGCAGCTTGGTGGGGGTGAATGAGCAGTTCTTC
TRBV5-5	TRBJ2-2	-	TRBD2	CASSLELAGARTGELFF	TGTGCCAGCAGCTTGGAACTAGCGGGAGCTCGCACCGGGGAGCTGTTTTTT
TRBV28	TRBJ2-7	many	TRBD2	CASSFFASGRREQYF	TGTGCCAGCAGTTTCTTCGCTAGCGGGAGACGCGAGCAGTACTTC
TRBV5-1	TRBJ2-3	many	TRBD2	CASSKRDSTDTQYF	TGCGCCAGCAGCAAGCGGGATAGCACAGATACGCAGTATTTT
TRBV7-9	TRBJ2-2	few	TRBD2	CASSKRGGRNTGELFF	TGTGCCAGCAGCAAACGGGGGGGACGAAACACCGGGGAGCTGTTTTTT
TRBV30	TRBJ1-2	many	-	CAWSVRGGYTF	TGTGCCTGGAGTGTACGGGGTGGCTACACCTTC
TRBV2	TRBJ1-6	many	-	CASSKEGPYNSPLHF	TGTGCCAGCTCCAAGGAGGGCCCCTATAATTCACCCCTCCACTTT
TRBV9	TRBJ2-2	-	TRBD2	CASSVTSGSGSTGELFF	TGTGCCAGCAGCGTCACTAGCGGGAGTGGGTCGACCGGGGAGCTGTTTTTT
TRBV6-1	TRBJ2-7	many	TRBD2	CATGGVGEQYF	TGTGCCACCGGGGGGGTCGGCGAGCAGTACTTC
TRBV4-1	TRBJ2-2	-	-	CASSPKHRGGELFF	TGCGCCAGCAGCCCAAAACATAGGGGGGGGGAGCTGTTTTTT
TRBV5-1	TRBJ2-1	many	TRBD2	CASSLGTSGSNEQFF	TGCGCCAGCAGCTTGGGGACTAGCGGAAGCAATGAGCAGTTCTTC
TRBV4-2	TRBJ2-3	-	TRBD1	CASSQTGQGVTDTQYF	TGTGCCAGCAGCCAAACTGGACAGGGGGTCACAGATACGCAGTATTTT
TRBV14	TRBJ2-1	-	-	CASSQDSGRNNEQFF	TGTGCCAGCAGCCAAGACTCGGGACGGAACAATGAGCAGTTCTTC
TRBV10-3	TRBJ2-6	few	TRBD1	CAIRDRGAGANVLTF	TGTGCCATCAGGGACAGGGGTGCTGGGGCCAACGTCCTGACTTTC
TRBV7-3	TRBJ2-7	few	TRBD2	CASSTSGNTYEQYF	TGTGCCAGCAGCACTAGCGGGAATACCTACGAGCAGTACTTC
TRBV10-1	TRBJ2-1	few	-	CASSERRGDDEQFF	TGCGCCAGCAGTGAAAGGAGGGGGGACGATGAGCAGTTCTTC
TRBV7-8	TRBJ1-2	many	-	CASSSTYRADYGYTF	TGTGCCAGCAGCTCCACATACAGGGCCGACTATGGCTACACCTTC
TRBV18	TRBJ1-1	many	-	CASSEDGAHTEAFF	TGTGCCAGCTCAGAGGACGGAGCTCACACTGAAGCTTTCTTT
TRBV11-2	TRBJ1-1	many	-	CASSLELWGIDTEAFF	TGTGCCAGCAGCTTAGAATTATGGGGAATTGACACTGAAGCTTTCTTT
TRBV28	TRBJ2-3	many	-	CASSLSQPGTDTQYF	TGTGCCAGCAGTTTATCACAGCCAGGCACAGATACGCAGTATTTT
TRBV10-3	TRBJ2-1	-	TRBD1	CAIRTGTSNPNEQFF	TGTGCCATCAGGACAGGGACGTCAAACCCCAATGAGCAGTTCTTC
TRBV28	TRBJ2-5	-	-	CASSQVERETQYF	TGCGCCAGCAGCCAAGTAGAGCGTGAGACCCAGTACTTC
TRBV10-1	TRBJ2-7	-	-	CAALRDSYLSYEQYF	TGCGCCGCCCTTCGAGACAGTTACCTTTCCTACGAGCAGTACTTC
TRBV11-1	TRBJ2-5	many	-	CASSLRGGETQYF	TGTGCCAGCAGCTTACGAGGGGGAGAGACCCAGTACTTC
TRBV7-8	TRBJ2-1	many	-	CASSPQDSRYEQFF	TGTGCCAGCAGCCCCCAGGACAGCCGCTATGAGCAGTTCTTC
TRBV4-1	TRBJ1-1	-	-	CASSQREGRVNTEAFF	TGCGCCAGCAGCCAACGAGAGGGCAGGGTTAACACTGAAGCTTTCTTT
TRBV11-1	TRBJ2-1	many	TRBD1	CASSSRTGEDEQFF	TGTGCCAGCAGCTCCCGGACAGGGGAGGATGAGCAGTTCTTC
TRBV7-9	TRBJ1-1	few	-	CASSSSREAFF	TGTGCCAGCAGCTCATCCCGTGAAGCTTTCTTT
TRBV5-1	TRBJ1-2	-	TRBD1	CASSGRGRLDGYTF	TGCGCCAGCAGCGGCAGGGGGCGGCTCGATGGCTACACCTTC